The rows below give T cell receptor beta chains drawn from one sample of a study of STAT3 mutations in large granular lymphocyte leukemia. The protocol was immunoSEQ multiplex PCR, while the TCRdb copy is restricted to in-frame clones and leaves out a portion. This table holds 7,000 to 9,500 clones, 75% found once. Input material: peripheral blood mononuclear cells. These receptors all come from a woman aged 35 to 49 with T-cell large granular lymphocyte leukemia. Some clones in this sample may be carry-over from other donors' samples. CDR3s include the opening cysteine and the closing phenylalanine or tryptophan. Each record gives: D gene, clone size, J gene, V gene, CDR3 protein, CDR3 DNA. The D gene is left open where the match is weak. The size of a clone is reported for some rows only, either as once, few or many, or as a class for expanded clones.

D: TRBD1; size: NA; J: TRBJ1-4; V: TRBV27; CDR3: CASSSPGQGSEKLFF; DNA: TGTGCCAGCAGTTCTCCGGGACAGGGAAGTGAAAAACTGTTTTTT
D: NA; size: few; J: TRBJ2-6; V: TRBV6-5; CDR3: CASSSATAGANVLTF; DNA: TGTGCCAGCAGTTCTGCTACTGCCGGGGCCAACGTCCTGACTTTC
D: NA; size: few; J: TRBJ1-2; V: TRBV4-3; CDR3: CASSQERSGRGYGYTF; DNA: TGCGCCAGCAGCCAAGAACGATCAGGGAGAGGCTATGGCTACACCTTC
D: TRBD1; size: NA; J: TRBJ2-3; V: TRBV5-1; CDR3: CASSPGTDTDTQYF; DNA: TGCGCCAGCAGCCCCGGGACAGACACAGATACGCAGTATTTT
D: NA; size: NA; J: TRBJ2-7; V: TRBV6-1; CDR3: CASSWTDNAYEQYF; DNA: TGTGCCAGCAGTTGGACAGACAACGCCTACGAGCAGTACTTC
D: TRBD1; size: NA; J: TRBJ1-1; V: TRBV18; CDR3: CASSPREQGTAEAFF; DNA: TGTGCCAGCTCACCACGCGAACAGGGGACGGCTGAAGCTTTCTTT
D: TRBD1; size: NA; J: TRBJ2-1; V: TRBV30; CDR3: CAWSPGTGRNEQFF; DNA: TGTGCCTGGAGTCCCGGGACAGGCCGAAATGAGCAGTTCTTC
D: NA; size: NA; J: TRBJ1-2; V: TRBV6-5; CDR3: CASKDFNYGYTF; DNA: TGTGCCAGCAAGGACTTCAACTATGGCTACACCTTC
D: TRBD1; size: NA; J: TRBJ1-1; V: TRBV7-2; CDR3: CASSFGDRKNTEAFF; DNA: TGTGCCAGCAGCTTTGGGGACAGGAAGAACACTGAAGCTTTCTTT
D: NA; size: NA; J: TRBJ1-2; V: TRBV28; CDR3: CASSRPNYGYTF; DNA: TGTGCCAGCAGTCGGCCTAACTATGGCTACACCTTC
D: NA; size: NA; J: TRBJ2-7; V: TRBV7-9; CDR3: CASKPWGQSYEQYF; DNA: TGTGCCAGCAAACCATGGGGGCAGTCCTACGAGCAGTACTTC
D: NA; size: NA; J: TRBJ1-2; V: TRBV7-9; CDR3: CASSLVGGQGFHNYGYTF; DNA: TGTGCCAGCAGCTTAGTGGGGGGGCAGGGGTTTCACAACTATGGCTACACCTTC
D: TRBD1; size: NA; J: TRBJ2-1; V: TRBV5-4; CDR3: CASSLVPGQGYNEQFF; DNA: TGTGCCAGCAGCTTGGTCCCAGGACAGGGTTACAATGAGCAGTTCTTC
D: NA; size: few; J: TRBJ1-2; V: TRBV29-1; CDR3: CSGFGQPGGYTF; DNA: TGCAGCGGCTTCGGACAGCCTGGGGGCTACACCTTC
D: TRBD2; size: NA; J: TRBJ2-7; V: TRBV18; CDR3: CASSPRASGTYEQYF; DNA: TGTGCCAGCTCACCCAGGGCTAGCGGGACCTACGAGCAGTACTTC
D: TRBD1; size: NA; J: TRBJ2-3; V: TRBV30; CDR3: CAWDRDRGLDTQYF; DNA: TGTGCCTGGGACCGGGACAGGGGGTTGGATACGCAGTATTTT
D: TRBD1; size: medium-sized; J: TRBJ1-2; V: TRBV7-6; CDR3: CASSTGQGVYGYTF; DNA: TGTGCCAGCAGCACTGGACAGGGTGTCTATGGCTACACCTTC
D: TRBD1; size: NA; J: TRBJ2-7; V: TRBV6-6; CDR3: CASRRDRRNSYEQYF; DNA: TGTGCCAGCAGAAGGGACAGGCGAAACTCCTACGAGCAGTACTTC
D: NA; size: NA; J: TRBJ2-7; V: TRBV5-4; CDR3: CASSNPAQAPSYEQYF; DNA: TGTGCCAGCAGCAACCCCGCCCAGGCCCCCTCATACGAGCAGTACTTC
D: NA; size: NA; J: TRBJ1-6; V: TRBV5-1; CDR3: CASSLGTVSYNSPLHF; DNA: TGCGCCAGCAGCTTGGGGACAGTCTCCTATAATTCACCCCTCCACTTT
D: NA; size: NA; J: TRBJ2-7; V: TRBV7-2; CDR3: CASSRPGRRSSYEQYF; DNA: TGTGCCAGCAGTAGACCGGGTCGCCGCTCCTCCTACGAGCAGTACTTC
D: NA; size: few; J: TRBJ2-7; V: TRBV30; CDR3: CACSRMGDGAYEQYF; DNA: TGTGCCTGTTCCCGCATGGGGGACGGAGCCTACGAGCAGTACTTC
D: NA; size: NA; J: TRBJ2-3; V: TRBV5-1; CDR3: CASSLDGGGDTQYF; DNA: TGCGCCAGCAGCTTGGATGGGGGCGGAGATACGCAGTATTTT
D: NA; size: NA; J: TRBJ1-1; V: TRBV4-1; CDR3: CASSRGGFRDTEAFF; DNA: TGCGCCAGCAGCCGCGGGGGGTTTAGAGACACTGAAGCTTTCTTT
D: NA; size: NA; J: TRBJ2-3; V: TRBV7-3; CDR3: CASSLVGNTQYF; DNA: TGTGCCAGCAGCTTAGTTGGAAATACGCAGTATTTT
D: NA; size: NA; J: TRBJ2-7; V: TRBV5-4; CDR3: CASSYDRLAGEQYF; DNA: TGTGCCAGCAGCTACGACCGACTCGCCGGAGAGCAGTACTTC
D: TRBD1; size: once; J: TRBJ1-2; V: TRBV9; CDR3: CASSVGQGTPARGYTF; DNA: TGTGCCAGCAGCGTAGGACAGGGCACTCCTGCACGAGGCTACACCTTC
D: TRBD1; size: NA; J: TRBJ1-5; V: TRBV7-9; CDR3: CASSGRQGAVGSNQPQHF; DNA: TGTGCCAGCAGCGGCAGACAGGGGGCCGTAGGTAGCAATCAGCCCCAGCATTTT
D: TRBD2; size: NA; J: TRBJ2-7; V: TRBV5-1; CDR3: CASSLGLEPPYYF; DNA: TGCGCCAGCAGCCTGGGACTAGAACCGCCTTACTACTTC
D: NA; size: NA; J: TRBJ2-5; V: TRBV5-1; CDR3: CASSLRRHQETQYF; DNA: TGCGCCAGCAGCCTAAGACGGCACCAAGAGACCCAGTACTTC
D: TRBD2; size: NA; J: TRBJ2-7; V: TRBV19; CDR3: CASSPLLLAGPEQYF; DNA: TGTGCCAGTAGTCCATTACTACTAGCGGGGCCCGAGCAGTACTTC
D: NA; size: NA; J: TRBJ1-1; V: TRBV5-1; CDR3: CASSPGLGTEAFF; DNA: TGCGCCAGCAGCCCGGGATTGGGCACTGAAGCTTTCTTT
D: NA; size: once; J: TRBJ2-1; V: TRBV7-9; CDR3: CASSPQRMGEQFF; DNA: TGTGCCAGCAGCCCACAGAGGATGGGTGAGCAGTTCTTC
D: TRBD1; size: NA; J: TRBJ1-1; V: TRBV5-1; CDR3: CASSRDRASEAFF; DNA: TGCGCCAGCAGCCGGGACAGGGCTTCTGAAGCTTTCTTT
D: NA; size: NA; J: TRBJ2-7; V: TRBV4-1; CDR3: CASSQVTLPAYEQYF; DNA: TGCGCCAGCAGCCAAGTAACTCTACCGGCCTACGAGCAGTACTTC
D: NA; size: NA; J: TRBJ2-1; V: TRBV4-2; CDR3: CASSLGNEPYNEQFF; DNA: TGTGCCAGCAGCCTGGGGAACGAGCCCTACAATGAGCAGTTCTTC
D: NA; size: NA; J: TRBJ1-2; V: TRBV6-6; CDR3: CASSQGESGYTF; DNA: TGTGCCAGCAGCCAGGGTGAAAGTGGCTACACCTTC
D: NA; size: NA; J: TRBJ1-2; V: TRBV13; CDR3: CASSLGVWDPLKTNYGYTF; DNA: TGTGCCAGCAGCTTGGGAGTCTGGGACCCCTTAAAAACTAACTATGGCTACACCTTC
D: TRBD1; size: NA; J: TRBJ2-1; V: TRBV30; CDR3: CAWSGGQGSGEQFF; DNA: TGTGCCTGGAGTGGAGGACAGGGGTCGGGTGAGCAGTTCTTC
D: TRBD1; size: NA; J: TRBJ2-5; V: TRBV5-1; CDR3: CASSFGGTGGETQYF; DNA: TGCGCCAGCAGCTTCGGGGGGACAGGGGGAGAGACCCAGTACTTC
D: NA; size: few; J: TRBJ1-1; V: TRBV18; CDR3: CASSRTVGDTEAFF; DNA: TGTGCCAGCTCACGGACAGTGGGAGACACTGAAGCTTTCTTT
D: NA; size: NA; J: TRBJ2-2; V: TRBV7-9; CDR3: CASSLSTGELFF; DNA: TGTGCCAGCAGCTTAAGTACCGGGGAGCTGTTTTTT
D: NA; size: few; J: TRBJ1-2; V: TRBV6-1; CDR3: CASSEGWGGNYGYTF; DNA: TGTGCCAGCAGTGAAGGTTGGGGAGGCAACTATGGCTACACCTTC
D: NA; size: NA; J: TRBJ1-1; V: TRBV9; CDR3: CASSATDSEAFF; DNA: TGTGCCAGCAGCGCCACAGACAGTGAAGCTTTCTTT
D: NA; size: NA; J: TRBJ2-3; V: TRBV9; CDR3: CASSVSTDTQYF; DNA: TGTGCCAGCAGCGTTTCCACAGATACGCAGTATTTT
D: TRBD1; size: NA; J: TRBJ1-2; V: TRBV5-1; CDR3: CASRIGPGQGWYGYTF; DNA: TGCGCCAGCAGGATAGGTCCGGGACAGGGGTGGTATGGCTACACCTTC
D: NA; size: once; J: TRBJ1-2; V: TRBV29-1; CDR3: CSVKPAATFNYGYTF; DNA: TGCAGCGTTAAACCAGCAGCCACTTTTAACTATGGCTACACCTTC
D: NA; size: NA; J: TRBJ2-3; V: TRBV5-1; CDR3: CASSAFTSTDTQYF; DNA: TGCGCCAGCAGCGCTTTTACGAGCACAGATACGCAGTATTTT
D: NA; size: NA; J: TRBJ1-2; V: TRBV5-1; CDR3: CASSLEGVGSGYTF; DNA: TGCGCCAGCAGCTTGGAGGGTGTAGGCAGTGGCTACACCTTC
D: NA; size: NA; J: TRBJ2-5; V: TRBV30; CDR3: CAWSAPGQETQYF; DNA: TGTGCCTGGAGTGCCCCAGGACAAGAGACCCAGTACTTC
D: NA; size: NA; J: TRBJ2-2; V: TRBV5-1; CDR3: CASSLATWTGELFF; DNA: TGCGCCAGCAGCTTGGCCACATGGACCGGGGAGCTGTTTTTT
D: TRBD1; size: NA; J: TRBJ1-1; V: TRBV7-9; CDR3: CASSRTGDLEAFF; DNA: TGTGCCAGCAGCCGGACAGGGGACCTCGAAGCTTTCTTT
D: NA; size: NA; J: TRBJ1-2; V: TRBV4-3; CDR3: CASSQGMGDGYTF; DNA: TGCGCCAGCAGCCAAGGAATGGGCGATGGCTACACCTTC
D: TRBD1; size: NA; J: TRBJ2-5; V: TRBV5-1; CDR3: CASSLVGTAQETQYF; DNA: TGCGCCAGCAGCTTGGTCGGGACAGCTCAAGAGACCCAGTACTTC
D: TRBD1; size: few; J: TRBJ2-7; V: TRBV25-1; CDR3: CASRAGGSYEQYF; DNA: TGTGCCAGCAGGGCAGGGGGCTCCTACGAGCAGTACTTC
D: NA; size: NA; J: TRBJ2-7; V: TRBV9; CDR3: CASSGASSYEQYF; DNA: TGTGCCAGCAGCGGCGCCTCAAGCTACGAGCAGTACTTC
D: NA; size: NA; J: TRBJ1-1; V: TRBV29-1; CDR3: CSVGSGGPDTEAFF; DNA: TGCAGCGTTGGATCCGGGGGCCCCGACACTGAAGCTTTCTTT
D: NA; size: NA; J: TRBJ1-1; V: TRBV27; CDR3: CASRTQGRGRTEAFF; DNA: TGTGCCAGCAGGACCCAGGGACGAGGAAGAACTGAAGCTTTCTTT
D: NA; size: large; J: TRBJ1-2; V: TRBV19; CDR3: CASSIGRTDGYTF; DNA: TGTGCCAGTAGTATCGGGCGAACAGATGGCTACACCTTC
D: NA; size: NA; J: TRBJ1-2; V: TRBV19; CDR3: CASSLVGRNYGYTF; DNA: TGTGCCAGTAGTTTGGTGGGACGGAACTATGGCTACACCTTC